Shown below are 13 T cell receptor beta chains from a single sample sequenced in a study of CD8 T cells in ankylosing spondylitis. TCRdb re-analysed the 5' RACE reads in MiXCR, keeping a single row per CDR3 protein. The sample shows fewer than 200,000 distinct CDR3 sequences, 18% of them seen only once. Sequencing used blood, either unsorted or a sorted T cell fraction (not recorded which). The receptor set was obtained from a male donor aged 5-30 years with ankylosing spondylitis or in good health (not recorded which).

This clonotype was recorded many times. This chain connects TRBV9 to TRBJ2-1, with 8 bases aligning to TRBD2. Germline CDR1 is SGDLS and CDR2 is YYNGEE. V gave up 0 bases and J gave up 0 bases; unmatched junction bases: 8. This CDR3 is built from 18 residues. CDR3 sequence (DNA): TGTGCCAGCAGCGTAGACCCGTCCGGGACTAGCTCCTACAATGAGCAGTTCTTC. Translated, it gives CASSVDPSGTSSYNEQFF.

Ten or more counts support this clonotype. The gene calls are TRBV4-2 and TRBJ2-1, with 8 bases fitting TRBD2. The V segment lost 0 bases and the J segment 4 bases; nucleotides outside the gene matches: 5. Germline CDR1 and CDR2: LGHNA and YNFKEQ. The CDR3 is 16 residues long. The CDR3 loop is CASSQDESGSYNEQFF. The CDR3 region has the DNA TGTGCCAGCAGCCAAGATGAAAGCGGGAGTTACAATGAGCAGTTCTTC.

This clonotype was recorded at least ten times. This chain joins TRBV12-3 or TRBV12-4 and TRBJ2-3; tentative D call: TRBD2 (5 bases). V was clipped by 6 bases and J by 5 bases, with 24 bases between them. This CDR3 has 17 residues. The CDR3 is CASSPPTTSDGGDTQYF. The DNA of the CDR3 is TGTGCCAGCAGCCCCCCCACTACTAGTGACGGCGGAGATACGCAGTATTTT.

Regarding this clonotype: Its ends do not fully match the called genes, so a read error is possible. V and J are TRBV7-9 and TRBJ2-3; tentative D call: TRBD1 (6 bases). Per germline, CDR1 SEHNR and CDR2 FQNEAQ (reference sequence). The CDR3 is 14 residues long. The CDR3 protein is CASSSRDIPDTQYF. CDR3 coding DNA: TGTGCCAGCAGCTCTCGGGACATACCGGATACTCAGTATTTT.

There are many counts of this clonotype. The chain carries TRBV5-6 and TRBJ1-6, with D tentatively TRBD1 (6 bases). The CDR3 runs to 17 residues. Germline-derived CDR1 and CDR2 are SGHDT and YYEEEE. Trimming shortened V by 4 bases and J by 0 bases, and 14 bases separated the two germline ends. CDR3 sequence (DNA): TGTGCCAGCAGCACCGGACAGACGAGCTCCTATAATTCACCCCTCCACTTT. It is translated as CASSTGQTSSYNSPLHF.

This clonotype was detected many times. For the CDR3, the DNA is TGCGCCAGCAGCCTGAGTAGCGGGAGACGAGATACGCAGTATTTT. This encodes CASSLSSGRRDTQYF. The chain is built from TRBV5-1 and TRBJ2-3, with 9 nucleotides matching TRBD2. This CDR3 contains 15 residues. V lost 4 bases, J lost 5 bases, and 8 bases stayed unmatched. Germline V CDR1 and CDR2: SGHRS, YFSETQ.

There are many counts of this clonotype. The V and J genes are TRBV12-3 or TRBV12-4 and TRBJ2-7, with 12 bases fitting TRBD2. J was trimmed by 0 bases and V by 3 bases; bases with no gene match: 6. The CDR3 length is 17 residues. In DNA, the CDR3 is TGTGCCAGCAGTTTGGCTAGCGGGAGGGTTAGCTCCTACGAGCAGTACTTC. It codes for CASSLASGRVSSYEQYF.

The sample holds many counts of this clonotype. The V and J genes are TRBV12-3 or TRBV12-4 and TRBJ2-5; the match to TRBD1 covers 11 bases. J lost 1 base, V lost 1 base, and 8 bases had no gene match. This CDR3 spans 18 amino acids. The CDR3 sequence: CASSLGGWGQGVQETQYF. Written as DNA, the CDR3 is TGTGCCAGCAGTTTAGGGGGGTGGGGACAGGGGGTCCAAGAGACCCAGTACTTC.

This clonotype was seen at least ten times. The chain recombines TRBV12-3 or TRBV12-4 with TRBJ1-5; D remains unclear. The V end lost 3 bases, the J end lost 7 bases, and 10 bases lay between the germline ends. The CDR3 totals 13 residues. CDR3 in amino acids: CASSFSPGQPQHF. CDR3 DNA: TGTGCCAGCAGTTTTTCGCCTGGGCAGCCCCAGCATTTT.

This clonotype has more than one count but fewer than ten. This may stem from a read error, because a much larger clone lies one nucleotide away. This sequence joins TRBV3-1 and TRBJ1-2; 9 nucleotides agree with TRBD1. V shed 4 bases, J shed 12 bases, and the junction held 15 bases outside the gene matches. The germline V gene has CDR1 LGHDT and CDR2 YNNKEL (reference sequence). CDR3 length: 15 residues. The CDR3 coding sequence is TGTGCCAGCAGCCCTTCCCGGGACAGGGTGTTCGGCGACACCTTC. Translation: CASSPSRDRVFGDTF.

This clonotype occurred many times. This rearrangement joins TRBV10-3 to TRBJ2-1; no clear D. Trimming left V 3 bases short and J 7 bases short, with 10 bases between. CDR1 and CDR2 (germline): ENHRY, SYGVKD. The CDR3 has 13 residues. Here the CDR3 reads CAISDQRRNEQFF. Here the CDR3 DNA reads TGTGCCATCAGTGATCAGCGTCGAAATGAGCAGTTCTTC.

The table lists this clonotype with a count of one. J is TRBJ1-2 and V is TRBV27; perhaps TRBD1 as D (5 bases). This CDR3 is built from 15 residues. The germline V gene encodes CDR1 MNHEY and CDR2 SMNVEV (reference sequence). Trimming took off 8 bases at V and 0 bases at J, with 16 bases between the two ends. CDR3 amino acids: CASRTTGPANYGYTF. The DNA of the CDR3 is TGTGCCAGCCGAACCACAGGACCAGCTAACTATGGCTACACCTTC.

In this sample, this clonotype turned up many times. The rearrangement links TRBV20-1 to TRBJ2-2; the match to TRBD2 covers 10 bases. This CDR3 is built from 15 residues. CDR1 is DFQATT, CDR2 SNEGSKA, per germline (reference sequence). The CDR3 loop reads CRGRRTSGYTGELFF. DNA for the CDR3: TGCAGAGGAAGACGGACTAGCGGATACACCGGGGAGCTGTTTTTT.